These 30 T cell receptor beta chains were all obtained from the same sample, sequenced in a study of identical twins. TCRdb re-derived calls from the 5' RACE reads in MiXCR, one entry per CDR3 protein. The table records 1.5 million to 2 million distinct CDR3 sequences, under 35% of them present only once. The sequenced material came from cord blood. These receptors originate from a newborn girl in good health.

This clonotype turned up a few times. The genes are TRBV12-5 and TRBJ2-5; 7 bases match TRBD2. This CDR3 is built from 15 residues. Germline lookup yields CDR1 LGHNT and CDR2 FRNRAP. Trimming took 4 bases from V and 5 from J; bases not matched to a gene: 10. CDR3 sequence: CASGSIRTSDETQYF. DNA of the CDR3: TGTGCTAGTGGTTCAATCCGCACTAGCGACGAGACCCAGTACTTC.

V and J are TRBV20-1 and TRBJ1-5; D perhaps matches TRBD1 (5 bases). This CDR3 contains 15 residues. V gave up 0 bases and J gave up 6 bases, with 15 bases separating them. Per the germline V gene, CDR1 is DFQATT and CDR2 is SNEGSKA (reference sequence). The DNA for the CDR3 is TGCAGTGCTAGAGATTTTCGGGAGGGGACTCAGCCCCAGCATTTT. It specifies CSARDFREGTQPQHF.

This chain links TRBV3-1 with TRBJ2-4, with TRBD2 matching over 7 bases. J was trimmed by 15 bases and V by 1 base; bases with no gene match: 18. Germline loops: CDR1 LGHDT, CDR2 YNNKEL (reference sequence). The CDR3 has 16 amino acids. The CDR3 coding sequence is TGTGCCAGCAGCCAAGTCCTACGGACTAGTTCCTACGAGCGGTACTTC. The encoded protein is CASSQVLRTSSYERYF.

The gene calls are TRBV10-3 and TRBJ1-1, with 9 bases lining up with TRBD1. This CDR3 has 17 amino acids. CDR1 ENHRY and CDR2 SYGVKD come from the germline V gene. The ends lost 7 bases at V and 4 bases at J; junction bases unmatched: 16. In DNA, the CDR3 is TGTGCCATCAAGGGGGGGGACAGGGACCTTGGCGCCACTGAAGCTTTCTTT. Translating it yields CAIKGGDRDLGATEAFF.

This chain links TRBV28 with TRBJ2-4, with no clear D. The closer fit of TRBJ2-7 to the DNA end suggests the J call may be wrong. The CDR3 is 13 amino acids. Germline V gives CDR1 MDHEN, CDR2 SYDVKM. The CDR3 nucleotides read TGTGCCACCGGCCGAGGTCGGTTCTACGAGCAGTACTTC. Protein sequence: CATGRGRFYEQYF.

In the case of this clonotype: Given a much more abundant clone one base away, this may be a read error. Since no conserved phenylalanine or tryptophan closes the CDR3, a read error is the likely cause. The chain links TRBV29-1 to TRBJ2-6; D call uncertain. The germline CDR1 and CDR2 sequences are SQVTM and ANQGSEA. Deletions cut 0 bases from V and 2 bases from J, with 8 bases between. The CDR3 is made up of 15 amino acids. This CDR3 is CSVEDIVAGANVLTS. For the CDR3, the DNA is TGCAGCGTTGAAGATATAGTTGCTGGGGCCAACGTCCTGACTTCC.

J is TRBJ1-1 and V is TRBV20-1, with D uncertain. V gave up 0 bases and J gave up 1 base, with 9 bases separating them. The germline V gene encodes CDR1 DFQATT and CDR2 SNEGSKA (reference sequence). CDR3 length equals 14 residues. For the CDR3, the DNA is TGCAGTGCTAGAGATTGGAGGACGAACACTGAAGCTTTCTTT. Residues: CSARDWRTNTEAFF.

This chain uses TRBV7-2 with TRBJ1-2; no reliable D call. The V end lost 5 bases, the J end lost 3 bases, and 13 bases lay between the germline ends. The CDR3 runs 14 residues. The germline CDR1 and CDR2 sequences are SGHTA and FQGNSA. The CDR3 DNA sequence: TGTGCCAGCAGCCGAGACGGGATGGACTATGGCTACACCTTC. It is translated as CASSRDGMDYGYTF.

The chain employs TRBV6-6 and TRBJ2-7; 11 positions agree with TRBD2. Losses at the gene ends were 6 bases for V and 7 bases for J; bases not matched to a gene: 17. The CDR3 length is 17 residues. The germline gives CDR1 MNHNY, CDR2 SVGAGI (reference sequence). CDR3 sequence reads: CASRIGTSGPPSNEQYF. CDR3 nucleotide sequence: TGTGCCAGCAGGATCGGGACTAGCGGCCCACCGTCCAATGAGCAGTACTTC.

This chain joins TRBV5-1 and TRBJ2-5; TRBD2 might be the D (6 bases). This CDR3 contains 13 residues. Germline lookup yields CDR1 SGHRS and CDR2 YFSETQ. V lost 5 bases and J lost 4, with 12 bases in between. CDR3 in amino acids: CASRIPGGETQYF. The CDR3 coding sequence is TGCGCCAGCAGAATCCCCGGGGGAGAGACCCAGTACTTC.

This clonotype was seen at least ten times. Here the CDR3 reads CASSSSGAGDTDTQYF. In nucleotides, the CDR3 is TGTGCCAGCAGCTCTTCCGGAGCGGGGGACACAGATACGCAGTATTTT. This chain links TRBV28 with TRBJ2-3; 8 bases map to TRBD2. This CDR3 is 16 amino acids long. J lost 2 bases, V lost 6 bases, and 10 bases had no gene match. Germline V lookup: CDR1 MDHEN, CDR2 SYDVKM.

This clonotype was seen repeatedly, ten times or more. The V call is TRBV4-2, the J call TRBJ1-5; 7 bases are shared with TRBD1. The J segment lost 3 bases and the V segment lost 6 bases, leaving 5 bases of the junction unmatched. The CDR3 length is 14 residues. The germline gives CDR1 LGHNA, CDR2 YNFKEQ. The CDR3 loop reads CASSSGTDNQPQHF. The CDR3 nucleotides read TGTGCCAGCAGTTCCGGGACAGACAATCAGCCCCAGCATTTT.

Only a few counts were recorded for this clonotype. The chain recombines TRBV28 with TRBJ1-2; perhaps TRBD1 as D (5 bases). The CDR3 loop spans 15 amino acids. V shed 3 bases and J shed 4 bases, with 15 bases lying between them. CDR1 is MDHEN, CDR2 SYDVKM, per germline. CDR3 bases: TGTGCCAGCAGTTTCTCCGTTGGGGGAGGCTATGGCTACACCTTC. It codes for CASSFSVGGGYGYTF.

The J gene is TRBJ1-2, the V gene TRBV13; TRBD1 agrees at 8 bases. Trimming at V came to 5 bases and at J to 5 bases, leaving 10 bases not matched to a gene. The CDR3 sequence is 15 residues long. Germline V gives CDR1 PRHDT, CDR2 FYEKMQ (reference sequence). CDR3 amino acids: CASSLQGQARYGYTF. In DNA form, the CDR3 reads TGTGCCAGCAGCCTCCAGGGACAGGCTAGGTATGGCTACACCTTC.

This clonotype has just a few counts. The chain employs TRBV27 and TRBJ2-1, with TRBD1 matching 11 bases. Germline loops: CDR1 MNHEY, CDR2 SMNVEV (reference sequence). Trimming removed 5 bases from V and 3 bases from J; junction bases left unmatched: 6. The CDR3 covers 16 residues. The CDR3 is CASSARGTGGYNEQFF. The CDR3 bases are TGTGCCAGCAGTGCACGGGGGACAGGGGGCTACAATGAGCAGTTCTTC.

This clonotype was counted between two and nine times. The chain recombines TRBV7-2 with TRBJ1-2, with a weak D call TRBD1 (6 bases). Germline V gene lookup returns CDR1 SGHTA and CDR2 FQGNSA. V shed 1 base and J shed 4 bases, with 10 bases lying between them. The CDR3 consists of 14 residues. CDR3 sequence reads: CASSLVGAAYGYTF. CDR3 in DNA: TGTGCCAGCAGCTTAGTGGGGGCGGCCTATGGCTACACCTTC.

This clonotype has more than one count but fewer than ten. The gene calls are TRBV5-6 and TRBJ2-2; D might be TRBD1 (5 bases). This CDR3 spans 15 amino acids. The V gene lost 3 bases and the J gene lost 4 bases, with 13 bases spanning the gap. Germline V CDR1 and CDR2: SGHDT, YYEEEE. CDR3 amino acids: CASSSPTAITGELFF. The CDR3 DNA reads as TGTGCCAGCAGCTCTCCGACAGCGATCACCGGGGAGCTGTTTTTT.

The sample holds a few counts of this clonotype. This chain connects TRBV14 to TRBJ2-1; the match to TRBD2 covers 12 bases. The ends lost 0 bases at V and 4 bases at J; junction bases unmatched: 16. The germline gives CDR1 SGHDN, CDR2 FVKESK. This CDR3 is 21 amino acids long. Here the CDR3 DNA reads TGTGCCAGCAGCCAAGACCCCTCGGGACTAGCGGGTCAAGCCCCTTACAATGAGCAGTTCTTC. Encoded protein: CASSQDPSGLAGQAPYNEQFF.

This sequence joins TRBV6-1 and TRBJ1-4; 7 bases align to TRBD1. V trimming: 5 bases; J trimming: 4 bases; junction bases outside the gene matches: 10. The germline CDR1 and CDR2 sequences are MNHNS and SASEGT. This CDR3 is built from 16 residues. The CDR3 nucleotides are TGTGCCAGCAGTCTCTCCCCGGGACAGCATAATGAAAAACTGTTTTTT. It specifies CASSLSPGQHNEKLFF.

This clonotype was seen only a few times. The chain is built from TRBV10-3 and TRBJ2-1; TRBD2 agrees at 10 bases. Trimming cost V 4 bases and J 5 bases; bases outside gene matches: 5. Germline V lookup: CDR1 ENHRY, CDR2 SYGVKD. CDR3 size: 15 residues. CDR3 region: CAISVGLAGDNEQFF. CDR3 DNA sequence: TGTGCCATCAGTGTAGGGCTAGCGGGGGACAATGAGCAGTTCTTC.

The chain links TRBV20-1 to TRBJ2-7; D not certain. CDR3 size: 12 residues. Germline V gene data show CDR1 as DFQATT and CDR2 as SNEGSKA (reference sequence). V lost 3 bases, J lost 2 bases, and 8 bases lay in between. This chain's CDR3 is CSASRKAYEQYF. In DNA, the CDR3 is TGCAGTGCTAGCCGCAAGGCCTACGAGCAGTACTTC.

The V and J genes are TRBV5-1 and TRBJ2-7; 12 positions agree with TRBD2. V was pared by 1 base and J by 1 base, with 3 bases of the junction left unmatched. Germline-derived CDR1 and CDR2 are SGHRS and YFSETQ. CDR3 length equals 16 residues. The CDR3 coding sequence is TGCGCCAGCAGCTTGACCCTAGCGGGAGGGTCCTACGAGCAGTACTTC. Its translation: CASSLTLAGGSYEQYF.

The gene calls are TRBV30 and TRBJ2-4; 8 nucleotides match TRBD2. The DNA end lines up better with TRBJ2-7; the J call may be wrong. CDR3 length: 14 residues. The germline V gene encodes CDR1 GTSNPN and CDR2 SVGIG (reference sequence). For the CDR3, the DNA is TGTGCCTGGAGTGTCCTAGCGGGCTCCTACGAGCAGTACTTC. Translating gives CAWSVLAGSYEQYF.

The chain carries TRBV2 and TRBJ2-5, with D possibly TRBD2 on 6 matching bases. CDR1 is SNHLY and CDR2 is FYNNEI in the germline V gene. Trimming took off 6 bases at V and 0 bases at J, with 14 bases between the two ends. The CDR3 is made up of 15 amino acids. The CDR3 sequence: CASRRHSSDQETQYF. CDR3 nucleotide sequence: TGTGCCAGCAGGAGGCACTCTAGCGACCAAGAGACCCAGTACTTC.

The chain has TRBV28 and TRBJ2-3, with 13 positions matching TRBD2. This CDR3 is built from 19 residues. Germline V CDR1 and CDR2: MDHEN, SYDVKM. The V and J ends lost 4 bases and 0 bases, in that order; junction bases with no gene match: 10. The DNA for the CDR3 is TGTGCCAGCAGTTACCCGGGACTAGCGGGACGGGTGAGCACAGATACGCAGTATTTT. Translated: CASSYPGLAGRVSTDTQYF.

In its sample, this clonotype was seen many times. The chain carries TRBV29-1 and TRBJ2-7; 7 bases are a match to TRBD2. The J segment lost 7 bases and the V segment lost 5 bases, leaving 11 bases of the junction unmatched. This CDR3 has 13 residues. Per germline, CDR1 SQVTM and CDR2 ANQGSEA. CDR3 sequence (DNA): TGCAGCGTTTTATCGGGACTATCGCGTGAGCAGTACTTC. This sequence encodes CSVLSGLSREQYF.

The CDR3 DNA sequence: TGCGCCAGCAGCCCACCGGGACAGGGAAAACAAGGCTACACCTTC. Translating it yields CASSPPGQGKQGYTF. This chain uses TRBV4-1 with TRBJ1-2; TRBD1 matches at 9 bases. CDR3 length: 15 amino acids. The germline V gene encodes CDR1 MGHRA and CDR2 YSYEKL. The J segment lost 8 bases and the V segment lost 4 bases, leaving 11 bases of the junction unmatched.

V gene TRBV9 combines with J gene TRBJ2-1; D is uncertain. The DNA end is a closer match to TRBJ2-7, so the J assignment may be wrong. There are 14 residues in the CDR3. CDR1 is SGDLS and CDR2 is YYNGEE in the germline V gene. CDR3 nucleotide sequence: TGTGCCAGCAGCCCCGGCAGTGGATACAATGAGCAGTACTTC. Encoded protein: CASSPGSGYNEQYF.

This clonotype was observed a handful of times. The CDR3 DNA follows: TGTGCCAGCAGCCACTCCTCACTTAGTGGACCCCAGCATTTT. It codes for CASSHSSLSGPQHF. The rearrangement links TRBV3-1 to TRBJ1-5; D is ambiguous. The CDR3 is made up of 14 amino acids. Germline loops: CDR1 LGHDT, CDR2 YNNKEL (reference sequence). Trimming removed 3 bases from V and 10 bases from J, with 16 bases in between.

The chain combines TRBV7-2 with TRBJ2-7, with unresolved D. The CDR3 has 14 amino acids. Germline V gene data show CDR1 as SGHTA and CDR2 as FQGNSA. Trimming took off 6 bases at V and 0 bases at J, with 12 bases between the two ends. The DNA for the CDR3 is TGTGCCAGCAGTCCTTGGGCCGACTCCTACGAGCAGTACTTC. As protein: CASSPWADSYEQYF.